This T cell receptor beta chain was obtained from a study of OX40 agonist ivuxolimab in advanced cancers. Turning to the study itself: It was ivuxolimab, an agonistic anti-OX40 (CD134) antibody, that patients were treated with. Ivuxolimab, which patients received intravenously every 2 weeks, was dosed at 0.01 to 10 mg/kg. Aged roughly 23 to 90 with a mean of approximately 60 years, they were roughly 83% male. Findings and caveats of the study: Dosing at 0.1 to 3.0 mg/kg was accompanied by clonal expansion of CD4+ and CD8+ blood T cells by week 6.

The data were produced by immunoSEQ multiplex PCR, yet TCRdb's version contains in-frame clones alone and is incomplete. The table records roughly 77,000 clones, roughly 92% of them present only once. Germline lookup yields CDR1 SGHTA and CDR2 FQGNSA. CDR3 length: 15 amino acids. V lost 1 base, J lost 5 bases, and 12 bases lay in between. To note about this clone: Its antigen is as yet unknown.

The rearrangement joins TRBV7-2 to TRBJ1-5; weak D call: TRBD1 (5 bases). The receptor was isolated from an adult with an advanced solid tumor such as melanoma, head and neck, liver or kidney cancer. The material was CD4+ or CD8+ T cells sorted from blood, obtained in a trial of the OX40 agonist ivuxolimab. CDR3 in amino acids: CASSLVGTEYQPQHF. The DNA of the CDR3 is TGTGCCAGCAGCTTAGTAGGGACGGAGTATCAGCCCCAGCATTTT.